A single sample is the source of the 16 T cell receptor beta chains below, sequenced in a study of T cell changes during pregnancy in multiple sclerosis. Data came from immunoSEQ multiplex PCR; TCRdb stores just in-frame clones and leaves some out. The sample has fewer than 80,000 clones, roughly nine tenths seen once. Sequenced material: CD4+ T cells from peripheral blood mononuclear cells, taken in the third trimester of pregnancy. These TCRs come from a female donor in good health, enrolled as a control in a pregnancy study.

The chain is built from TRBV30 and TRBJ2-3; the D gene is possibly TRBD2 (5 bases). The CDR3 sequence is 15 residues long. Germline assignment: CDR1 GTSNPN and CDR2 SVGIG (reference sequence). Trimming shortened V by 0 bases and J by 0 bases, and 10 bases separated the two germline ends. The CDR3 nucleotides are TGTGCCTGGAGTGTACGAGGGTGGAGCACAGATACGCAGTATTTT. Encoded protein: CAWSVRGWSTDTQYF.

The genes are TRBV5-1 and TRBJ2-5; TRBD1 agrees at 8 bases. Germline values: CDR1 SGHRS, CDR2 YFSETQ. The CDR3 contains 15 residues. Unmatched junction bases numbered 3, after V lost 0 bases and J lost 2 bases. The CDR3 loop reads CASSLEGQDQETQYF. For the CDR3, the DNA is TGCGCCAGCAGCTTGGAGGGACAGGATCAAGAGACCCAGTACTTC.

This chain connects TRBV5-4 to TRBJ2-7; a weak D match, TRBD2 (5 bases). With 0 bases removed from V and 5 bases from J, the gap between germline ends came to 15 bases. Germline V CDR1 and CDR2: SGHNT, YYREEE (reference sequence). CDR3 size: 15 residues. CDR3 region: CASSLGRGLTDEQYF. The CDR3 DNA sequence: TGTGCCAGCAGCTTGGGTCGGGGTCTCACGGACGAGCAGTACTTC.

The chain links TRBV9 to TRBJ1-1; weak D call: TRBD1 (5 bases). CDR1 and CDR2 (germline): SGDLS, YYNGEE. Trimming removed 4 bases at V and 1 base at J, with 11 bases between. The CDR3 runs 14 residues. This CDR3 reads CASSRRRENTEAFF. CDR3 DNA: TGTGCCAGCAGCCGTCGCAGGGAGAACACTGAAGCTTTCTTT.

The V gene is TRBV6-4, the J gene TRBJ2-3, with D maybe TRBD2 (5 bases). Germline values: CDR1 MRHNA, CDR2 SNTAGT. The CDR3 runs 15 residues. Between the trimmed V and J ends, which lost 0 bases and 0 bases, there was a span of 7 bases. CDR3 coding DNA: TGTGCCAGCAGTGACTCCCCGGGGAGCACAGATACGCAGTATTTT. This codes for CASSDSPGSTDTQYF.

V and J are TRBV5-4 and TRBJ2-1; the D gene is possibly TRBD1 (6 bases). Per germline, CDR1 SGHNT and CDR2 YYREEE (reference sequence). The CDR3 has 14 amino acids. V lost 4 bases, J lost 8 bases, and 16 bases lay in between. The CDR3 reads CASSLSPGVYEQFF. The CDR3 DNA follows: TGTGCCAGCAGCCTGAGTCCAGGGGTTTATGAGCAGTTCTTC.

J is TRBJ2-7 and V is TRBV7-2; 8 bases are a match to TRBD2. CDR3 length: 16 residues. Germline CDR1 reads SGHTA; CDR2 reads FQGNSA. V lost 2 bases and J lost 2; bases outside the gene matches: 8. This chain's CDR3 is CASSLTSAGGTYEQYF. The CDR3 nucleotides read TGTGCCAGCAGCTTAACCAGTGCGGGGGGAACCTACGAGCAGTACTTC.

This clone was seen once. The CDR3 bases are TGTGCCAGCAGCTTAACAGGGGGCGGTTACAATGAGCAGTTCTTC. It is translated as CASSLTGGGYNEQFF. The rearrangement uses TRBV7-3 and TRBJ2-1, with TRBD1 identical over 7 bases. The CDR3 contains 15 residues. From germline, CDR1 is SGHTA and CDR2 FQGTGA. The V and J ends lost 0 bases and 4 bases, in that order; junction bases with no gene match: 3.

The rearrangement links TRBV9 to TRBJ2-2; D is unclear. Trimming shortened V by 3 bases and J by 1 base, and 10 bases separated the two germline ends. This CDR3 is built from 15 residues. Germline lookup yields CDR1 SGDLS and CDR2 YYNGEE. The CDR3 sequence is CASSASARNTGELFF. CDR3 sequence (DNA): TGTGCCAGCAGCGCAAGCGCCAGGAACACCGGGGAGCTGTTTTTT.

This clone is a singleton in its sample. This chain connects TRBV4-2 to TRBJ2-5; the D gene is possibly TRBD1 (5 bases). Trimming cost V 0 bases and J 5 bases, with 16 bases left between them. CDR1 and CDR2 from the germline V gene are LGHNA and YNFKEQ. The CDR3 consists of 16 residues. The chain's CDR3 is CASSQDSRMPGETQYF. The CDR3 region has the DNA TGTGCCAGCAGCCAAGATTCGCGCATGCCAGGGGAGACCCAGTACTTC.

The chain uses TRBV9 and TRBJ1-4; 7 bases align to TRBD1. This CDR3 is built from 15 residues. Germline values: CDR1 SGDLS, CDR2 YYNGEE. The J segment lost 2 bases and the V segment lost 3 bases, leaving 4 bases of the junction unmatched. The CDR3, as DNA: TGTGCCAGCAGCGAACCGACAGGGACTAATGAAAAACTGTTTTTT. This gives the protein CASSEPTGTNEKLFF.

This clone has more than one count but fewer than ten. J is TRBJ1-1 and V is TRBV25-1; TRBD1 matches at 7 bases. The V gene end was trimmed by 6 bases and the J gene end by 4 bases; junction bases not matched to a gene: 8. This CDR3 comprises 14 residues. The germline V gene has CDR1 MGHDK and CDR2 SYGVNS. The CDR3 here is CASRSTGPPTEAFF. In DNA form, the CDR3 reads TGTGCCAGCAGATCGACAGGGCCCCCCACTGAAGCTTTCTTT.

V gene TRBV5-4 combines with J gene TRBJ2-5; 11 bases are a match to TRBD2. Germline lookup yields CDR1 SGHNT and CDR2 YYREEE (reference sequence). This CDR3 contains 17 residues. Unmatched junction bases numbered 10, after V lost 1 base and J lost 5 bases. The CDR3 nucleotides are TGTGCCAGCAGCTTGATTGGTAGCGGGGGGGGTTCCGAGACCCAGTACTTC. As protein: CASSLIGSGGGSETQYF.

This clone was detected a few times. The CDR3 spells CASSLGIEDYTF. The CDR3 bases are TGCGCCAGCAGCCTAGGAATTGAGGACTACACCTTC. The V call is TRBV5-1, the J call TRBJ1-2; no clear D gene. The V gene lost 4 bases and the J gene lost 10 bases, with 14 bases spanning the gap. CDR3 length: 12 amino acids. Germline V lookup: CDR1 SGHRS, CDR2 YFSETQ.

The rearrangement links TRBV11-3 to TRBJ2-3, with 7 bases that match TRBD1. V was pared by 6 bases and J by 0 bases, with 3 bases of the junction left unmatched. This CDR3 comprises 14 residues. Germline V CDR1 and CDR2: SGHNT, YENEEA. The CDR3 DNA reads as TGTGCCAGCAGTCCGACAGGGAGCACAGATACGCAGTATTTT. Amino acids: CASSPTGSTDTQYF.

This clone appeared a single time. V usage is TRBV7-9 and J usage is TRBJ1-2, with TRBD1 matching 9 bases. This CDR3 has 13 amino acids. Germline CDR1 SEHNR, CDR2 FQNEAQ (reference sequence). V lost 5 bases, J lost 8 bases, and 6 bases stayed unmatched. CDR3 loop: CASSQGQGFGYTF. As DNA, the CDR3 is TGTGCCAGCAGCCAAGGACAGGGGTTCGGCTACACCTTC.